Given below is one T cell receptor (beta chain) in context. This entry is derived from a study of blood T cell repertoires in COVID-19. Authors' data handling: By means of reference gene primer amplification, nucleated cell counts were estimated. Measured with immunoSEQ multiplex PCR; TCRdb has only the in-frame clones, and not every one. The DNA was the basis for D and trimming; V, J and clone size are from that table. In the table there are 300,000 or so clones, just over 90% of which are singletons. The CDR3 spans 13 residues. Trimming took 6 bases from V and 3 from J, leaving 12 bases between them.

The specimen was peripheral blood. The V gene is TRBV12-3 or TRBV12-4, the J gene TRBJ2-7, with a weak D call TRBD1 (6 bases). The clonotype originates from a woman aged 25 to 45 with COVID-19, enrolled during active disease. CDR3 region: CASSGDRNYEQYF. The CDR3 DNA reads TGTGCCAGCAGCGGCGACAGGAACTACGAGCAGTACTTC.